This TCR beta chain was captured by sequencing in a study of cytomegalovirus exposure and HLA in healthy donors. This PCR relied on a set of 60 Vbeta primers and 13 Jbeta primers. Source study methods: The authors later counted tens of millions of unique TCR beta chains, 9.5 million to 11 million of them shared. TCRdb's copy holds only in-frame clones and misses some; the assay was immunoSEQ multiplex PCR. V, J and clone size are taken as reported in that table, and D and trimming were inferred from the DNA itself. The sample has about 200,000 clones, approximately 86% seen once. With regard to this clone: Its antigen is not identified.

Study-wide points: In vitro assays verified that three CMV-associated chains recognized CMV antigens specifically. Solely CMV serostatus was available to characterize immune exposure.

The sequenced sample consisted of PBMCs. The TCR comes from a boy younger than 10 in good health and CMV-seronegative.

The CDR3 here is CASSPRGQSSYNEQFF. In nucleotides, the CDR3 is TGTGCCAGCAGCCCCCGGGGACAGAGCTCCTACAATGAGCAGTTCTTC. The chain has TRBV7-8 and TRBJ2-1, with 7 bases identical to TRBD1. V shed 5 bases and J 0 bases; nucleotides not matched to a gene: 7. This CDR3 has 16 residues. Germline V lookup: CDR1 SGHVS, CDR2 FQNEAQ.